This T cell receptor beta chain was sequenced during a study of CD4 T cells in relation to SARS-CoV-2 and coronaviruses. Looking at the study overall: ViraFEST: roughly 9-day antigen culture of PBMCs, then TCR beta CDR3 sequencing. Convalescent patients were eight or nine males and a few females; two were Hispanic.

Only in-frame clones appear in the TCRdb table, and some are missing; sequencing was by immunoSEQ multiplex PCR. The table lists some 45,000 clones, around 79% of them singletons. Concerning this clone itself: The antigen remains undetermined.

The length of the CDR3 is 13 residues. The V end was cut by 4 bases, the J end by 7 bases, with 13 bases between. Specimen: naive CD4+ T cells from PBMCs, cultured in vitro. Subset specified: naive CD4+ T cells isolated by negative enrichment. This chain links TRBV12-3 or TRBV12-4 with TRBJ1-2; possible D gene TRBD1, 6 bases. The clonotype was recovered from an adult with COVID-19. CDR3 nucleotide sequence: TGTGCCAGCAGTTCAGAACAGGGAAGTGGCTACACCTTC. The encoded protein is CASSSEQGSGYTF.